This TCR beta chain appears in the sequencing data of a study of blood T cell repertoires in COVID-19. From germline, CDR1 is LGHDT and CDR2 YNNKEL (reference sequence). This CDR3 has 13 residues. Trimming left V 1 base short and J 6 bases short, with 9 bases between. As processed by the authors: Nucleated cell counts were estimated from reference gene primer amplification. Repertoires were generated with immunoSEQ multiplex PCR, while TCRdb's copy carries only in-frame clones and drops some. Clonal size and the V and J genes are those of that table, whereas D and trimming came from the DNA. Of around 210,000 clones in the sample, 60% to 85% were seen once.

The V and J genes are TRBV3-1 (or the pseudogene TRBV3-2) and TRBJ1-1; D unresolved. The sequence was obtained from a woman between 65 and 79 years old with acute or convalescent COVID-19. The source material was peripheral blood. This chain's CDR3 is CASSQGTEAEAFF. CDR3 DNA sequence: TGTGCCAGCAGCCAAGGCACAGAAGCTGAAGCTTTCTTT.